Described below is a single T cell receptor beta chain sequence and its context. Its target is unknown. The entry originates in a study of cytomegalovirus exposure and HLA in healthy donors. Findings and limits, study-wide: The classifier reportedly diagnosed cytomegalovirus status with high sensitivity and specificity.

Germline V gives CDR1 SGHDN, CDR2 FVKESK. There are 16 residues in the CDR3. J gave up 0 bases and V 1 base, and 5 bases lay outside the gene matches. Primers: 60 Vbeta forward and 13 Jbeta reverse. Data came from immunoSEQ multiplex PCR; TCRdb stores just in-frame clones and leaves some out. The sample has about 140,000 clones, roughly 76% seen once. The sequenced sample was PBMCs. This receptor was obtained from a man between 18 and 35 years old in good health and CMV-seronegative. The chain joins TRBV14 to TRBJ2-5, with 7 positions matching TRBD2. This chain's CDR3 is CASSQASGIYQETQYF. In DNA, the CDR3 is TGTGCCAGCAGCCAAGCAAGCGGGATTTACCAAGAGACCCAGTACTTC.